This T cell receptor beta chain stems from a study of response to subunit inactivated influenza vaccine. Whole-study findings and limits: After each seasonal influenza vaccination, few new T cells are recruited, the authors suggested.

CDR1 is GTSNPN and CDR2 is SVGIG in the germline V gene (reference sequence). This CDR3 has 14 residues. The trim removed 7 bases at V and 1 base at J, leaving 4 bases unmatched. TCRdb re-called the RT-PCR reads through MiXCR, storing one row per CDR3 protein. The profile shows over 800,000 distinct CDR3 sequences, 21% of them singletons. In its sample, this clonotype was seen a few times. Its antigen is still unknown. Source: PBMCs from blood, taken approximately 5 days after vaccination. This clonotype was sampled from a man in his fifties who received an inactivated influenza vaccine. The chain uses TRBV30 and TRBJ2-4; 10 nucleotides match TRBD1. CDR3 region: CASRQGAAKNIQYF. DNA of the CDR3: TGTGCCTCACGACAGGGGGCGGCCAAAAACATTCAGTACTTC. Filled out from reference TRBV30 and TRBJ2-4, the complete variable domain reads SQTIHQWPATLVQPVGSPLSLECTVEGTSNPNLYWYRQAAGRGLQLLFYSVGIGQISSEVPQNLSASRPQDRQFILSSKKLLLSDSGFYLCASRQGAAKNIQYFGAGTRLSVL.